These 27 T cell receptor beta chains came from one sample sequenced in a study of post-analysis software for immune sequencing data. Study-wide results and limits: Comparison of patients with controls showed four or five TRBV segments more frequent in patients, TRBV5-6, TRBV5-1 and TRBV20-1 among them.

These TCRs' antigens remain unknown. TCR beta cDNA libraries had unique molecular identifiers. TCRdb used MiXCR to reprocess the PCR reads, holding one entry per CDR3 protein. The data show hundreds of thousands of distinct CDR3 sequences, just under 30% seen once. The sample comprised blood. The receptors stem from a girl aged 10 to 17 with multiple sclerosis.

This clonotype was counted ten times or more. The V gene is TRBV6-5, the J gene TRBJ2-7; D not resolved. Between the trimmed V and J ends, which lost 11 bases and 3 bases, there was a span of 14 bases. Per germline, CDR1 MNHEY and CDR2 SVGAGI. The CDR3 is 12 residues long. The CDR3 here is CAAHGINYEQYF. For the CDR3, the DNA is TGTGCCGCCCATGGCATAAACTACGAGCAGTACTTC.

This clonotype has a handful of counts. CDR3 in amino acids: CSVGLTYEQYF. The DNA for the CDR3 is TGCAGCGTGGGGTTGACCTACGAGCAGTACTTC. The chain combines TRBV29-1 with TRBJ2-7; the D is unclear. CDR3 length equals 11 residues. Trimming took 6 bases from V and 2 from J, leaving 8 bases between them. CDR1 and CDR2 (germline): SQVTM, ANQGSEA.

Regarding this clonotype: This may stem from a read error, because a much larger clone lies one nucleotide away. The gene calls are TRBV29-1 and TRBJ2-1, with 9 positions matching TRBD2. The J call may be incorrect, as the DNA end agrees better with TRBJ2-7. Looked up from germline, CDR1 is SQVTM and CDR2 is ANQGSEA. The CDR3 consists of 14 residues. The CDR3 loop reads CSVDSGSSYNEQYF. The CDR3 DNA follows: TGCAGCGTAGATAGCGGGAGCTCCTACAATGAGCAGTACTTC.

This clonotype turned up a few times. The V and J genes are TRBV5-1 and TRBJ2-5, with 8 bases identical to TRBD2. The CDR3 totals 17 residues. V shed 3 bases, J shed 5 bases, and the junction held 15 bases outside the gene matches. Germline V gene lookup returns CDR1 SGHRS and CDR2 YFSETQ. CDR3 sequence: CASSSGTVAGHMETQYF. The DNA for the CDR3 is TGCGCCAGCAGCTCGGGGACGGTAGCGGGACATATGGAGACCCAGTACTTC.

This clonotype has just a few counts. The chain joins TRBV20-1 to TRBJ1-2, with TRBD1 as a possible D gene (6 bases). The germline V gene has CDR1 DFQATT and CDR2 SNEGSKA (reference sequence). This CDR3 has 10 residues. Trimming pared 4 bases from V and 10 bases from J, leaving 10 bases between. The CDR3 spells CSAKGGTYTF. CDR3 nucleotides: TGCAGTGCTAAGGGGGGAACCTACACCTTC.

The chain's CDR3 is CASSFQIWGAGEETQYF. DNA for the CDR3: TGTGCCAGCAGTTTCCAGATCTGGGGGGCAGGCGAGGAGACCCAGTACTTC. V gene TRBV28 combines with J gene TRBJ2-5; perhaps D is TRBD1 or TRBD2 (6 bases each). The V gene's germline CDR1 is MDHEN and CDR2 SYDVKM. The V end was cut by 3 bases, the J end by 5 bases, with 22 bases between. This CDR3 region has 17 residues.

V usage is TRBV13 and J usage is TRBJ2-4; 10 nucleotides agree with TRBD2. The V gene's germline CDR1 is PRHDT and CDR2 FYEKMQ (reference sequence). The V and J ends lost 4 bases and 3 bases, in that order; junction bases with no gene match: 9. This CDR3 has 17 amino acids. CDR3: CASSSYQREGSKNIQYF. Here the CDR3 DNA reads TGTGCCAGCAGCTCCTATCAGCGGGAGGGGAGCAAAAACATTCAGTACTTC. The complete variable domain, with remaining parts taken from reference TRBV13 and TRBJ2-4, reads AAGVIQSPRHLIKEKRETATLKCYPIPRHDTVYWYQQGPGQDPQFLISFYEKMQSDKGSIPDRFSAQQFSDYHSELNMSSLELGDSALYFCASSSYQREGSKNIQYFGAGTRLSVL.

This clonotype was seen a few times. This chain connects TRBV20-1 to TRBJ1-4; D is ambiguous. The CDR3 covers 13 residues. Trimming took off 4 bases at V and 5 bases at J, with 11 bases between the two ends. Germline V gene lookup returns CDR1 DFQATT and CDR2 SNEGSKA (reference sequence). The CDR3 here is CSAMRSENEKLFF. The CDR3 DNA follows: TGCAGTGCTATGAGGAGCGAAAATGAAAAACTGTTTTTT.

CDR3 residues: CSHRPVGGSTDTQYF. CDR3 in DNA: TGCAGCCACCGCCCGGTTGGGGGGAGCACAGATACGCAGTATTTT. This rearrangement joins TRBV29-1 to TRBJ2-3, with D possibly matching TRBD2 (6 bases). The CDR3 is 15 amino acids. Germline-derived CDR1 and CDR2 are SQVTM and ANQGSEA. The V and J ends lost 8 bases and 0 bases respectively, with 18 bases between them.

The V gene is TRBV6-5, the J gene TRBJ1-6; TRBD1 might be the D (5 bases). Per germline, CDR1 MNHEY and CDR2 SVGAGI. The CDR3 has 13 amino acids. Trimming cost V 8 bases and J 5 bases, with 10 bases left between them. CDR3 region: CASRPGHNSPLHF. CDR3 DNA sequence: TGTGCCAGCCGGCCAGGGCATAATTCACCCCTCCACTTT.

This chain uses TRBV3-1 with TRBJ2-2, with D unclear. This CDR3 spans 14 amino acids. Germline-derived CDR1 and CDR2 are LGHDT and YNNKEL (reference sequence). The V and J ends lost 3 bases and 5 bases respectively, with 10 bases between them. The DNA for the CDR3 is TGTGCCAGCAGCCACAGAAGGTGGACCGGGGAGCTGTTTTTT. Its protein product is CASSHRRWTGELFF.

This sequence joins TRBV20-1 and TRBJ1-5; D uncertain. Germline V gene sequence: CDR1 DFQATT, CDR2 SNEGSKA (reference sequence). There are 15 residues in the CDR3. Trimming shortened V by 1 base and J by 4 bases, and 14 bases separated the two germline ends. The DNA of the CDR3 is TGCAGTGCTAGAGTGATAGCAGGCACTAATCAGCCCCAGCATTTT. The encoded protein is CSARVIAGTNQPQHF.

Points on this clonotype: This may arise from a read error, as a much more abundant clone is one base away. The chain recombines TRBV20-1 with TRBJ2-7, with TRBD2 identical over 10 bases. Germline CDR1 DFQATT, CDR2 SNEGSKA (reference sequence). CDR3 size: 15 residues. The V gene end was trimmed by 3 bases and the J gene end by 7 bases; junction bases not matched to a gene: 12. CDR3 amino acids: CSARELAGPYNEQYF. CDR3 bases: TGCAGTGCTAGGGAACTAGCGGGACCCTACAATGAGCAGTACTTC.

In this sample, this clonotype turned up a few times. The chain is built from TRBV7-2 and TRBJ2-3; 12 bases line up with TRBD2. CDR3 size: 15 residues. With 6 bases clipped from V and 9 bases from J, the junction kept 10 bases outside the gene matches. Germline values: CDR1 SGHTA, CDR2 FQGNSA. As DNA, the CDR3 is TGTGCCAGCAGTTACCTAGCGGGGGGGCCCCAAACGCAGTATTTT. Its protein product is CASSYLAGGPQTQYF.

This clonotype showed up just a few times. Given a much more abundant clone one base away, this may be a read error. The chain employs TRBV6-5 and TRBJ2-7; D is perhaps TRBD1 (5 bases). V was shortened by 2 bases and J by 3 bases, with 14 bases between the two germline ends. Germline CDR1 MNHEY, CDR2 SVGAGI. This CDR3 has 15 amino acids. As DNA, the CDR3 is TGTGCCAGCAGTTACGCTTCAGGGTCTAACTACGAGCAGTACTTC. Translated: CASSYASGSNYEQYF.

The chain combines TRBV5-1 with TRBJ2-2; 8 nucleotides line up with TRBD1. The germline gives CDR1 SGHRS, CDR2 YFSETQ. V shed 5 bases and J 6 bases; nucleotides not matched to a gene: 9. The CDR3 extends over 15 amino acids. CDR3 nucleotides: TGCGCCAGCAGTATTGGGACACAGGGGGCCGGGGAGCTGTTTTTT. Its translation is CASSIGTQGAGELFF. Full variable domain (remainder filled in from reference TRBV5-1 and TRBJ2-2): KAGVTQTPRYLIKTRGQQVTLSCSPISGHRSVSWYQQTPGQGLQFLFEYFSETQRNKGNFPGRFSGRQFSNSRSEMNVSTLELGDSALYLCASSIGTQGAGELFFGEGSRLTVL.

This clonotype was observed a handful of times. This chain joins TRBV4-3 and TRBJ2-1, with D maybe TRBD2 (6 bases). The V gene lost 2 bases and the J gene lost 9 bases, with 11 bases spanning the gap. The CDR3 totals 13 residues. Germline CDR1 and CDR2: LGHNA and YSLEER. Here the CDR3 DNA reads TGCGCCAGCAGCCAACCGCGGGGCAGTGAGCAGTTCTTC. It encodes CASSQPRGSEQFF.

The V gene is TRBV6-1, the J gene TRBJ2-5, with D perhaps matching TRBD1 or TRBD2 (5 bases each). The V end lost 5 bases, the J end lost 9 bases, and 22 bases lay between the germline ends. The CDR3 extends over 15 amino acids. CDR1 MNHNS and CDR2 SASEGT come from the germline V gene. For the CDR3, the DNA is TGTGCCAGCAGTTTACAACCGCGACAGCCCGGGGCCCAGTACTTC. Translation gives CASSLQPRQPGAQYF.

The J gene is TRBJ2-3, the V gene TRBV7-9; D may be TRBD1 or TRBD2 (5 bases each). Germline CDR1 reads SEHNR; CDR2 reads FQNEAQ (reference sequence). Trimming shortened V by 4 bases and J by 4 bases, and 18 bases separated the two germline ends. The CDR3 is made up of 16 amino acids. The CDR3 here is CASSSPRELISDTQYF. CDR3 nucleotide sequence: TGTGCCAGCAGCTCCCCCAGGGAGTTGATTTCAGATACGCAGTATTTT.

There are many counts of this clonotype. CDR3 bases: TGTGCCAGCAGCCATTACCGGGACAGGGTGCTTAATCAGTTCTTC. It encodes CASSHYRDRVLNQFF. The chain is built from TRBV11-2 and TRBJ2-1, with 9 bases identical to TRBD1. The germline gives CDR1 SGHAT, CDR2 FQNNGV. The V gene end was trimmed by 5 bases and the J gene end by 13 bases; junction bases not matched to a gene: 15. This CDR3 comprises 15 residues.

The V and J genes are TRBV7-9 and TRBJ2-1; maybe TRBD2 (6 bases). CDR1 is SEHNR, CDR2 FQNEAQ, per germline (reference sequence). There are 13 residues in the CDR3. Deletions cut 5 bases from V and 8 bases from J, with 13 bases between. The CDR3 DNA is TGTGCCAGCAGCCCACCCCGGGACTATGAGCAGTTCTTC. Protein: CASSPPRDYEQFF.

This clonotype appeared a few times. This sequence joins TRBV9 and TRBJ2-7; 8 nucleotides align to TRBD1. The V gene end was trimmed by 3 bases and the J gene end by 2 bases; junction bases not matched to a gene: 10. Germline CDR1 reads SGDLS; CDR2 reads YYNGEE. The CDR3 consists of 16 residues. The CDR3 coding sequence is TGTGCCAGCAGCGGGAGGACAGGGAGCACCCCCTACGAGCAGTACTTC. Translating it yields CASSGRTGSTPYEQYF.

This clonotype was observed a handful of times. This chain joins TRBV2 and TRBJ2-1, with D perhaps TRBD2 (7 bases). Trimming took 2 bases from V and 0 from J, leaving 11 bases between them. Germline loops: CDR1 SNHLY, CDR2 FYNNEI. The CDR3 runs to 16 residues. The DNA of the CDR3 is TGTGCCAGCAGTGAAAAGGGGGACTACTCCTACAATGAGCAGTTCTTC. It specifies CASSEKGDYSYNEQFF.

This sequence joins TRBV7-2 and TRBJ2-7; D possibly uses TRBD1 or TRBD2 (5 bases each). Germline CDR1 and CDR2: SGHTA and FQGNSA. Deletions cut 1 base from V and 4 bases from J, with 11 bases between. This CDR3 is built from 14 residues. The CDR3 reads CASSLVGTLYEQYF. The CDR3 bases are TGTGCCAGCAGCTTAGTGGGGACGTTATACGAGCAGTACTTC. Combining the CDR3 with reference TRBV7-2 and TRBJ2-7 gives the whole variable domain GAGVSQSPSNKVTEKGKDVELRCDPISGHTALYWYRQSLGQGLEFLIYFQGNSAPDKSGLPSDRFSAERTGGSVSTLTIQRTQQEDSAVYLCASSLVGTLYEQYFGPGTRLTVT.

As to this clonotype: A much larger clone lies one base from this, so it may be a read error. The gene calls are TRBV5-6 and TRBJ2-5; 9 bases match TRBD1. V shed 6 bases and J 11 bases; nucleotides not matched to a gene: 20. The germline V gene encodes CDR1 SGHDT and CDR2 YYEEEE. The CDR3 spans 16 residues. The CDR3 DNA sequence: TGTGCCAGCACTCAAAGACCGGGACAGGGTAGGGATGAGCAGTACTTC. Translated: CASTQRPGQGRDEQYF.

The rearrangement joins TRBV12-3 or TRBV12-4 to TRBJ1-1, with D tentatively TRBD1 (5 bases). Trimming left V 6 bases short and J 1 base short, with 12 bases between. This CDR3 has 14 residues. The CDR3 DNA reads as TGTGCCAGCAGGGGTCAGGGAGCGAACACTGAAGCTTTCTTT. Amino acid sequence: CASRGQGANTEAFF.

The V and J genes are TRBV5-1 and TRBJ2-3, with D possibly matching TRBD2 (5 bases). With 0 bases removed from V and 4 bases from J, the gap between germline ends came to 12 bases. The V gene's germline CDR1 is SGHRS and CDR2 YFSETQ. CDR3 size: 15 residues. The CDR3 spells CASSLDWAGPDTQYF. CDR3 coding DNA: TGCGCCAGCAGCTTGGACTGGGCGGGCCCAGATACGCAGTATTTT.